Listed below are T cell receptor beta chains from one sample, sequenced in a study of cytomegalovirus exposure and HLA in healthy donors. Some clones are missing from TCRdb's copy, which holds only in-frame ones; the method was immunoSEQ multiplex PCR. The table includes 65,000 or so clones, over 50% detected once. The specimen was PBMCs. The receptor source for this set is a man aged 30 to 45 in good health and CMV-seronegative. CDR3s include the opening cysteine and the closing phenylalanine or tryptophan. A D gene is named only where the DNA matches it firmly. Some rows mark clone size as missing; the rest say once, few, many or name a class of expanded clone.

cdr3_length d_call clone_size j_call v_call cdr3_aa cdr3_nt
13 TRBD1 - TRBJ2-7 TRBV5-1 CASSTGTDYEQYF TGCGCCAGCAGCACCGGGACAGACTACGAGCAGTACTTC
14 TRBD1 - TRBJ1-1 TRBV7-9 CASSQQGGGTEAFF TGTGCCAGCAGCCAGCAAGGGGGCGGCACTGAAGCTTTCTTT
11 TRBD1 - TRBJ1-2 TRBV29-1 CSAGQGDGYTF TGCAGCGCAGGACAGGGTGATGGCTACACCTTC
14 - - TRBJ1-5 TRBV2 CASGQKISNQPQHF TGTGCCAGCGGACAGAAGATTAGCAATCAGCCCCAGCATTTT
15 TRBD2 - TRBJ2-7 TRBV9 CASSPLAGGRYEQYF TGTGCCAGCAGCCCGTTAGCGGGGGGTAGGTACGAGCAGTACTTC
13 - - TRBJ2-7 TRBV30 CAWSVQGGYEQYF TGTGCCTGGAGTGTGCAGGGAGGCTACGAGCAGTACTTC
14 - - TRBJ1-1 TRBV6-4 CASSDSSRGTEAFF TGTGCCAGCAGTGACTCGAGCAGGGGCACTGAAGCTTTCTTT
15 TRBD1 - TRBJ2-7 TRBV11-2 CASSWDRGTSYEQYF TGTGCCAGCAGCTGGGACAGGGGCACTTCCTACGAGCAGTACTTC
15 TRBD1 - TRBJ1-1 TRBV30 CAWTTGQGSGTEAFF TGTGCCTGGACTACAGGACAGGGGTCCGGCACTGAAGCTTTCTTT
15 - - TRBJ2-7 TRBV7-7 CASSPGTGSSYEQYF TGTGCCAGCAGCCCCGGGACTGGGAGCTCCTACGAGCAGTACTTC
14 - - TRBJ1-1 TRBV30 CAWLTGLLGPEAFF TGTGCCTGGTTGACAGGCCTACTGGGCCCTGAAGCTTTCTTT
14 - few TRBJ2-6 TRBV5-1 CASSEGSGANVLTF TGCGCCAGCAGTGAGGGTTCTGGGGCCAACGTCCTGACTTTC
15 - - TRBJ2-1 TRBV12-5 CASGLAGVSYNEQFF TGTGCTAGTGGTTTGGCGGGGGTCTCCTACAATGAGCAGTTCTTC
16 TRBD2 - TRBJ2-7 TRBV5-6 CASSRLAGFTAYEQYF TGTGCCAGCAGCCGACTAGCGGGGTTTACCGCCTACGAGCAGTACTTC
14 - few TRBJ1-6 TRBV2 CASIRTVYNSPLHF TGTGCCAGCATCCGGACAGTATATAATTCACCCCTCCACTTT
16 - - TRBJ2-7 TRBV4-1 CASSQEGWTGSYEQYF TGCGCCAGCAGCCAAGAAGGGTGGACTGGCTCCTACGAGCAGTACTTC
15 - - TRBJ1-4 TRBV30 CAWSSGPTVGEKLFF TGTGCCTGGAGTAGTGGGCCAACGGTGGGTGAAAAACTGTTTTTT
17 - - TRBJ2-6 TRBV5-1 CASSLGAGNSGANVLTF TGCGCCAGCAGCTTGGGGGCAGGGAACTCCGGGGCCAACGTCCTGACTTTC
14 - - TRBJ1-4 TRBV30 CAWSGRRTNEKLFF TGTGCCTGGAGTGGGAGGAGAACAAATGAAAAACTGTTTTTT
14 - few TRBJ1-3 TRBV6-5 CASSYAGVGNTIYF TGTGCCAGCAGTTACGCAGGGGTTGGAAACACCATATATTTT
15 - - TRBJ2-6 TRBV5-1 CAIRGGASGANVLTF TGCGCCATCAGGGGGGGGGCCTCTGGGGCCAACGTCCTGACTTTC
14 TRBD1 once TRBJ1-2 TRBV18 CASSPADRVYGYTF TGTGCCAGCTCACCGGCGGACAGGGTCTATGGCTACACCTTC
14 - - TRBJ1-1 TRBV2 CASRFATMNTEAFF TGTGCCAGCAGGTTCGCCACAATGAACACTGAAGCTTTCTTT
20 TRBD1 - TRBJ2-6 TRBV19 CASSMWTGDPTASGANVLTF TGTGCCAGTAGTATGTGGACAGGGGACCCCACAGCATCTGGGGCCAACGTCCTGACTTTC
15 - - TRBJ2-2 TRBV25-1 CASSEYITNTGELFF TGTGCCAGCAGTGAATATATTACTAACACCGGGGAGCTGTTTTTT
15 TRBD1 - TRBJ1-5 TRBV5-8 CASSSGTGGNQPQHF TGTGCCAGCAGCTCCGGGACAGGGGGCAATCAGCCCCAGCATTTT
15 TRBD1 - TRBJ1-4 TRBV30 CAWSVNRGENEKLFF TGTGCCTGGAGTGTCAACAGGGGGGAGAATGAAAAACTGTTTTTT
16 TRBD2 - TRBJ2-2 TRBV29-1 CSVLPHSGVGTGELFF TGCAGCGTCCTACCCCATAGCGGGGTGGGCACCGGGGAGCTGTTTTTT
15 - - TRBJ1-1 TRBV9 CASSVSELMNTEAFF TGTGCCAGCAGCGTTTCCGAGCTCATGAACACTGAAGCTTTCTTT
15 TRBD2 - TRBJ2-3 TRBV30 CAWSVGGGNTDTQYF TGTGCCTGGAGTGTTGGCGGGGGGAACACAGATACGCAGTATTTT
18 TRBD1 - TRBJ2-6 TRBV5-4 CASSLERAGGSGANVLTF TGTGCCAGCAGCTTGGAGCGAGCAGGGGGCTCTGGGGCCAACGTCCTGACTTTC
14 TRBD2 - TRBJ2-5 TRBV13 CASSLTSGQETQYF TGTGCCAGCAGCTTGACTAGCGGCCAAGAGACCCAGTACTTC
17 TRBD1 - TRBJ1-5 TRBV7-8 CASSQGRRTGGNQPQHF TGTGCCAGCAGCCAGGGGCGAAGGACAGGGGGCAATCAGCCCCAGCATTTT
15 - - TRBJ1-1 TRBV18 CASSPPVLRDTEAFF TGTGCCAGCTCACCACCGGTCCTCAGGGACACTGAAGCTTTCTTT
18 TRBD2 few TRBJ2-5 TRBV4-1 CASSQVASGGAGQETQYF TGCGCCAGCAGCCAAGTGGCTAGCGGGGGGGCTGGGCAAGAGACCCAGTACTTC
13 - - TRBJ1-4 TRBV19 CASSTGVGRKLFF TGTGCCAGTAGTACCGGGGTGGGGAGGAAACTGTTTTTT
15 TRBD1 - TRBJ1-1 TRBV11-2 CASSRTGGMNTEAFF TGTGCCAGCAGCCGGACAGGGGGCATGAACACTGAAGCTTTCTTT
14 - - TRBJ1-6 TRBV30 CAWSAPTVNSPLHF TGTGCCTGGAGTGCTCCCACGGTCAATTCACCCCTCCACTTT
15 TRBD2 - TRBJ2-5 TRBV6-5 CASSKGTSGAETQYF TGTGCCAGCAGCAAAGGGACTAGCGGGGCCGAGACCCAGTACTTC
14 TRBD1 - TRBJ2-1 TRBV6-5 CASSLQGAFNEQFF TGTGCCAGCAGTTTACAGGGGGCTTTTAATGAGCAGTTCTTC
16 - - TRBJ1-2 TRBV25-1 CASRGRSSGLNYGYTF TGTGCCAGCCGCGGTAGGTCGAGCGGATTGAACTATGGCTACACCTTC
19 TRBD1 - TRBJ1-5 TRBV4-1 CASSQSPPHHPGGRQPQHF TGCGCCAGCAGCCAATCTCCACCCCATCACCCAGGGGGTAGGCAGCCCCAGCATTTT
14 TRBD1 - TRBJ2-3 TRBV5-6 CASSSGQGGDTQYF TGTGCCAGCAGCTCGGGACAGGGGGGAGATACGCAGTATTTT
18 - - TRBJ2-6 TRBV2 CASRLVTAWSSGANVLTF TGTGCCAGCAGGTTGGTGACAGCCTGGAGCTCTGGGGCCAACGTCCTGACTTTC
13 - few TRBJ2-5 TRBV19 CASSIVEQETQYF TGTGCCAGTAGTATAGTGGAGCAAGAGACCCAGTACTTC